This TCR beta chain was identified in a study of a mutant IDH1 vaccine in newly diagnosed glioma. Notes on this clone: Antigen specificity is unknown.

Time point reported: week 5, during vaccination. One vaccine dose held 300 ug of mutant IDH1 20-mer peptide and came with topical imiquimod. Measured with immunoSEQ multiplex PCR; TCRdb has only the in-frame clones, and not every one. The top ten clones hold more than 5% of a sample with 40,000 or so clones, about 84% of them seen once. The germline gives CDR1 LNHDA, CDR2 SQIVND (reference sequence). V was shortened by 5 bases and J by 8 bases, with 13 bases between the two germline ends. This CDR3 has 13 amino acids. This specimen was PBMCs, taken from a glioma patient whose treatment included an IDH1 peptide vaccine. This receptor was taken from a man aged 40-55 years with glioma. The chain joins TRBV19 to TRBJ1-3; TRBD1 might be the D (5 bases). CDR3 region: CASSSQDGDTIYF. The CDR3 region has the DNA TGTGCCAGTAGTTCACAGGACGGAGACACCATATATTTT.